Described below is a single T cell receptor (beta chain) sequence and its context. No antigen is known for it. The V and J ends lost 1 base and 1 base respectively, with 10 bases between them. Germline CDR1 reads SGDLS; CDR2 reads YYNGEE. The CDR3 totals 15 residues. The data are from a study of shared clonotypes between healthy human individuals. Study observations and caveats: Despite large depth, rarefaction showed incomplete sorted-subset sequencing. Clonotype sharing among the donors was expected to vary with sequencing depth.

The table came from immunoSEQ multiplex PCR; TCRdb's copy has only in-frame clones and leaves some out. The sample gives fewer than 700,000 clones, 85% to 95% of which show up once; approximately 0.11% is in the top ten. CD45RO-negative, CCR7-selected cells formed the naive CD8 fraction, which excluded terminally differentiated effector memory CD45RA+ cells. The rearrangement joins TRBV9 to TRBJ2-3, with unresolved D. Sequenced sample: naive CD8+ T cells sorted from blood. This sequence originates from a woman in her twenties or thirties in good health. The chain's CDR3 is CASSVLGTGTDTQYF. The CDR3 DNA reads as TGTGCCAGCAGCGTATTAGGCACCGGCACAGATACGCAGTATTTT. Complete variable domain (other parts from reference TRBV9 and TRBJ2-3): DSGVTQTPKHLITATGQRVTLRCSPRSGDLSVYWYQQSLDQGLQFLIQYYNGEERAKGNILERFSAQQFPDLHSELNLSSLELGDSALYFCASSVLGTGTDTQYFGPGTRLTVL.